Included here is one T cell receptor (beta chain) sequence, with context. PCRs each included synthetic TCR analog templates spiked in. Data came from immunoSEQ multiplex PCR; TCRdb stores just in-frame clones and leaves some out. The repertoire holds some 51,000 clones, with around 86% as singletons. Patients were diagnosed with urothelial carcinoma, either locally advanced or metastatic. The data derive from a study of PD-L1 blockade in urothelial cancer. Study-level information: Among blood samples, the median T cell count was some 140,000.

The CDR3 has 14 residues. CDR1 is SGDLS, CDR2 YYNGEE, per germline. V was pared by 3 bases and J by 5 bases, with 14 bases between. Sequencing used PBMCs, obtained around atezolizumab (anti-PD-L1) treatment. The TCR comes from a man between 60 and 70 years old with urothelial cancer. This chain links TRBV9 with TRBJ2-5; possible D gene TRBD2, 5 bases. The CDR3 coding sequence is TGTGCCAGCAGCGCAGCACTAGTTGGGGAGACCCAGTACTTC. This translates into CASSAALVGETQYF.